These 6 T cell receptor beta chains share one sample of origin, sequenced in a study of cytomegalovirus exposure and HLA in healthy donors (dated by TCRdb to about 2017). Libraries were made using the immunoSEQ multiplex PCR assay. A mixture of 60 forward primers for TCR Vbeta segments and 13 reverse primers for TCR Jbeta segments was used in the multiplex PCR. In TCRdb, the immuneACCESS table is reduced to in-frame sequences with V and J assigned. These tables do not hold every clone; where another copy was compared, an unresolved V gene accounts for under half, and the others remain unexplained. The sample table contains fewer than 120,000 clones; only one count was recorded for about four fifths of them. Clones ranked in the top ten supply 2.5% to 3% of the sample. The source material was PBMCs. Receptor source: a woman aged 55-69 years in good health and CMV-seropositive.

The chain has TRBV7-8 and TRBJ1-5; D is possibly TRBD1 (6 bases). CDR1 and CDR2 (germline): SGHVS, FQNEAQ. This CDR3 spans 16 amino acids. Trimming pared 5 bases from V and 0 bases from J, leaving 14 bases between. This CDR3 is CASSPEQGSSNQPQHF. CDR3 nucleotide sequence: TGTGCCAGCAGCCCAGAACAGGGTTCTAGCAATCAGCCCCAGCATTTT.

The V call is TRBV7-3, the J call TRBJ1-2; 10 positions match TRBD1. This CDR3 spans 16 amino acids. Germline CDR1 reads SGHTA; CDR2 reads FQGTGA. The trim removed 4 bases at V and 4 bases at J, leaving 9 bases unmatched. The CDR3 here is CASSSTPGTGVYGYTF. The CDR3 nucleotides are TGTGCCAGCAGCTCCACCCCCGGGACAGGGGTCTATGGCTACACCTTC.

The chain carries TRBV5-1 and TRBJ1-2; D is ambiguous. CDR3 length: 16 amino acids. The ends were cut back, 0 bases at V and 1 base at J, with 13 bases in the middle. Germline V gives CDR1 SGHRS, CDR2 YFSETQ. CDR3: CASSLGPGLLNYGYTF. CDR3 DNA sequence: TGCGCCAGCAGCTTGGGGCCGGGTCTACTTAACTATGGCTACACCTTC.

This sequence joins TRBV5-4 and TRBJ2-4, with D possibly TRBD1 on 6 matching bases. Per germline, CDR1 SGHNT and CDR2 YYREEE (reference sequence). This CDR3 region has 16 residues. Trimming shortened V by 1 base and J by 2 bases, and 13 bases separated the two germline ends. The CDR3 sequence is CASSLKTGRSKNIQYF. The CDR3 bases are TGTGCCAGCAGCTTGAAGACAGGTCGTTCCAAAAACATTCAGTACTTC.

This clone was picked up a small number of times. The V gene is TRBV7-9, the J gene TRBJ2-1; 7 nucleotides match TRBD2. Germline values: CDR1 SEHNR, CDR2 FQNEAQ (reference sequence). After removal of 10 bases from V and 7 bases from J, the junction contained 16 bases not matched to a gene. The CDR3 has 15 amino acids. The chain's CDR3 is CAITMEERDENEQFF. For the CDR3, the DNA is TGTGCCATTACGATGGAAGAGCGGGATGAGAATGAGCAGTTCTTC.

This rearrangement joins TRBV9 to TRBJ2-1; 12 bases align to TRBD2. The CDR3 is 17 amino acids. Germline V gene sequence: CDR1 SGDLS, CDR2 YYNGEE. The junction had 7 bases not matched to a gene; V was cut back by 0 bases and J by 6 bases. DNA for the CDR3: TGTGCCAGCAGCGTAGAGACTCTAGCGGGAGGGGCCAATGAGCAGTTCTTC. Translating gives CASSVETLAGGANEQFF. The variable domain in full, with the rest retrieved from reference TRBV9 and TRBJ2-1, is DSGVTQTPKHLITATGQRVTLRCSPRSGDLSVYWYQQSLDQGLQFLIQYYNGEERAKGNILERFSAQQFPDLHSELNLSSLELGDSALYFCASSVETLAGGANEQFFGPGTRLTVL.